These 9 T cell receptor beta chains originate from one sample sequenced in a study of blood T cell repertoires in COVID-19 (dated by TCRdb to about 2020). Library generation was performed with the immunoSEQ multiplex PCR assay. TCRdb carries this immuneACCESS record with in-frame sequences only. Its versions omit some clonotypes, under half of them owing to an unresolved V gene in the studies checked, with the rest unexplained. Present in this sample are 90,000 to 120,000 clones, 80% to 85% of which were seen just once. 4% to 4.5% of the sample goes to the ten largest clones. Sequenced material: peripheral blood. These TCRs come from a man in his sixties or seventies with acute or convalescent COVID-19.

The chain combines TRBV5-6 with TRBJ2-2; TRBD1 is a possible D gene (6 bases). V dropped 4 bases and J dropped 5 bases, with 15 bases sitting between them. CDR1 and CDR2 from the germline V gene are SGHDT and YYEEEE. CDR3 length: 15 amino acids. CDR3 nucleotides: TGTGCCAGCAGCCTTGGGGGCGGAAGAACCGGGGAGCTGTTTTTT. Translating it yields CASSLGGGRTGELFF.

The CDR3 DNA reads as TGTGCCAGCAGCGTAGGTGCCAGGCTGGTCTCTGGAAACACCATATATTTT. It is translated as CASSVGARLVSGNTIYF. The chain couples TRBV9 to TRBJ1-3, with D uncertain. V was clipped by 0 bases and J by 0 bases, with 13 bases between them. The CDR3 covers 17 residues. The germline CDR1 and CDR2 sequences are SGDLS and YYNGEE.

The J gene is TRBJ2-5, the V gene TRBV20-1; maybe TRBD2 (5 bases). V lost 4 bases to trimming and J lost 5 bases, with 8 bases between them. The CDR3 sequence is 11 residues long. Looked up from germline, CDR1 is DFQATT and CDR2 is SNEGSKA (reference sequence). The CDR3 bases are TGCAGTGCTACCGGGGTGGAGACCCAGTACTTC. Its protein product is CSATGVETQYF.

The rearrangement links TRBV19 to TRBJ2-1; 7 bases align to TRBD2. This CDR3 comprises 14 residues. The ends lost 5 bases at V and 5 bases at J; junction bases unmatched: 6. The germline gives CDR1 LNHDA, CDR2 SQIVND (reference sequence). In nucleotides, the CDR3 is TGTGCCAGTAGTTGGTTGGGGAGGGACAATGAGCAGTTCTTC. It yields the protein CASSWLGRDNEQFF.

This clone came up a few times. The chain employs TRBV9 and TRBJ2-1; 10 bases match TRBD1. The germline gives CDR1 SGDLS, CDR2 YYNGEE. The CDR3 length is 20 residues. The junction had 13 bases not matched to a gene; V was cut back by 1 base and J by 0 bases. CDR3 DNA: TGTGCCAGCAGCGTAACACCGGGACAGGGGTCTCCGAGCTCCTACAATGAGCAGTTCTTC. Translating it yields CASSVTPGQGSPSSYNEQFF.

The rearrangement links TRBV19 to TRBJ2-6, with 11 bases lining up with TRBD1. CDR1 and CDR2 (germline): LNHDA, SQIVND (reference sequence). V was clipped by 8 bases and J by 2 bases; unmatched bases: 5. This CDR3 has 16 residues. This CDR3 is CASRTGGAPGANVLTF. The CDR3 region has the DNA TGTGCCAGTCGGACAGGGGGCGCCCCTGGGGCCAACGTCCTGACTTTC.

The chain uses TRBV6-2 or TRBV6-3 and TRBJ2-7; 9 bases map to TRBD1. Per the germline V gene, CDR1 is MNHEY and CDR2 is SVGEGT. V lost 4 bases to trimming and J lost 3 bases; unmatched junction nucleotides: 7. This CDR3 has 15 amino acids. CDR3 residues: CASSSPGQGNYEQYF. The CDR3 region has the DNA TGTGCCAGCAGTTCCCCGGGACAGGGAAACTACGAGCAGTACTTC.

The chain links TRBV7-2 to TRBJ2-1, with 8 bases fitting TRBD2. Germline CDR1 SGHTA, CDR2 FQGNSA. Trimming removed 1 base from V and 6 bases from J; junction bases left unmatched: 11. This CDR3 is 17 amino acids long. The CDR3 region has the DNA TGTGCCAGCAGCTTAGTTCCCGGGGGGGCAGGTCGCAATGAGCAGTTCTTC. Translation: CASSLVPGGAGRNEQFF.

This clone was found once. V and J are TRBV18 and TRBJ2-2, with D maybe TRBD2 (6 bases). V was clipped by 3 bases and J by 3 bases, with 8 bases between them. The CDR3 totals 14 residues. Germline CDR1 KGHSH, CDR2 LQKENI. CDR3 sequence: CASSPASDTGELFF. For the CDR3, the DNA is TGTGCCAGCTCACCGGCTAGCGACACCGGGGAGCTGTTTTTT.